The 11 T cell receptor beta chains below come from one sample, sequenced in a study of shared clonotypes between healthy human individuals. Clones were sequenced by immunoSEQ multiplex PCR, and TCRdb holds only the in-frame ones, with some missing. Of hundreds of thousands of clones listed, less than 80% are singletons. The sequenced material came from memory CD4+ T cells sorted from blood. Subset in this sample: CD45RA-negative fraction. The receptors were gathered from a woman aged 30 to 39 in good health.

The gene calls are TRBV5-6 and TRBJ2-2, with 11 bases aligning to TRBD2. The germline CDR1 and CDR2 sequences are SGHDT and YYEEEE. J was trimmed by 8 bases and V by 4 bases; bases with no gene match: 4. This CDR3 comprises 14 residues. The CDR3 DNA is TGTGCCAGCAGCCGACTAGCGGGACTAGGGGAGCTGTTTTTT. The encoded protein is CASSRLAGLGELFF.

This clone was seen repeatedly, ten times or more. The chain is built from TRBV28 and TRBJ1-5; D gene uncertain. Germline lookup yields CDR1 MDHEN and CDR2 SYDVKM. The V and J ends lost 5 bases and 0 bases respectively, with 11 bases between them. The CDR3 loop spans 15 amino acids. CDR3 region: CASSPRRNSNQPQHF. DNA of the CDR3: TGTGCCAGCAGTCCGAGACGTAATAGCAATCAGCCCCAGCATTTT.

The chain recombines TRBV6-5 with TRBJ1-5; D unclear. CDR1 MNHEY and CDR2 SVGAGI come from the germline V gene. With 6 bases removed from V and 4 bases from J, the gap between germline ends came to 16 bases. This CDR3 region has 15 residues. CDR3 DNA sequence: TGTGCCAGCAGAAGACTTACAGCTTCTAATCAGCCCCAGCATTTT. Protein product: CASRRLTASNQPQHF.

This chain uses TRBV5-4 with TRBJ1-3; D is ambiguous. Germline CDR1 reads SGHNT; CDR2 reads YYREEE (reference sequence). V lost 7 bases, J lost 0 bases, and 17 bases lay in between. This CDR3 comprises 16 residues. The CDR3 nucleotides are TGTGCCAGCCCCATGGGCGTCGTAAACTCTGGAAACACCATATATTTT. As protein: CASPMGVVNSGNTIYF.

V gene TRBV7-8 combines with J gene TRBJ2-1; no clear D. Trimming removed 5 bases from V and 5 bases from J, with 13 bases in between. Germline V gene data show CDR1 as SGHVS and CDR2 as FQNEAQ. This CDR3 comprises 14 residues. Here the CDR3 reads CASSKSPRNNEQFF. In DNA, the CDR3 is TGTGCCAGCAGCAAGAGCCCGCGGAACAATGAGCAGTTCTTC.

The CDR3 loop reads CAWGEGDQYF. CDR3 coding DNA: TGTGCCTGGGGAGAGGGCGACCAGTACTTC. The chain uses TRBV30 and TRBJ2-5; TRBD2 might be the D (5 bases). CDR1 is GTSNPN and CDR2 is SVGIG in the germline V gene (reference sequence). This CDR3 comprises 10 residues. Trimming left V 5 bases short and J 10 bases short, with 11 bases between. The full variable domain, in which reference TRBV30 and TRBJ2-5 provide the parts outside the CDR3, is SQTIHQWPATLVQPVGSPLSLECTVEGTSNPNLYWYRQAAGRGLQLLFYSVGIGQISSEVPQNLSASRPQDRQFILSSKKLLLSDSGFYLCAWGEGDQYFGPGTRLLVL.

CDR3 protein: CASSLADGYEQYF. The CDR3 DNA is TGTGCCAGCAGCTTAGCAGACGGCTACGAGCAGTACTTC. The chain joins TRBV7-6 to TRBJ2-7; the D is unclear. The germline V and J ends were trimmed by 0 bases and 3 bases, with 6 bases remaining between them. This CDR3 is 13 amino acids long. Germline V gene lookup returns CDR1 SGHVS and CDR2 FNYEAQ. Full variable domain (outside the CDR3, taken from reference TRBV7-6 and TRBJ2-7): GAGVSQSPRYKVTKRGQDVALRCDPISGHVSLYWYRQALGQGPEFLTYFNYEAQQDKSGLPNDRFSAERPEGSISTLTIQRTEQRDSAMYRCASSLADGYEQYFGPGTRLTVT.

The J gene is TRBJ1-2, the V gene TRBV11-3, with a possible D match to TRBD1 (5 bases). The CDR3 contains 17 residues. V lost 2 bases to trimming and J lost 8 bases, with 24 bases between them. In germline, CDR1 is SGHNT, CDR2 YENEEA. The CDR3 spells CASSLRADSSRSWGYTF. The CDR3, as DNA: TGTGCCAGCAGCTTAAGGGCCGACAGTTCAAGATCTTGGGGCTACACCTTC.

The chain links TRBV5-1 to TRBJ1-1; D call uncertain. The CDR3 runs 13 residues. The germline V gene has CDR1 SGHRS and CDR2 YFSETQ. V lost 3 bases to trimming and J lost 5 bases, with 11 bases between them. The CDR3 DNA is TGCGCCAGCAGCTGGGAAGGTGGGACTGAAGCTTTCTTT. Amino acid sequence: CASSWEGGTEAFF.

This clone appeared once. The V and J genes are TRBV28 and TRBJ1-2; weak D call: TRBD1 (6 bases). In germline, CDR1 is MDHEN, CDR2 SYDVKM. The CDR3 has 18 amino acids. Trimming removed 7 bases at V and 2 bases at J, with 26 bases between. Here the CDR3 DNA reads TGTGCCAGCATCCAAGGTGGGGGCTCAAACCGAGGGAACTATGGCTACACCTTC. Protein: CASIQGGGSNRGNYGYTF.

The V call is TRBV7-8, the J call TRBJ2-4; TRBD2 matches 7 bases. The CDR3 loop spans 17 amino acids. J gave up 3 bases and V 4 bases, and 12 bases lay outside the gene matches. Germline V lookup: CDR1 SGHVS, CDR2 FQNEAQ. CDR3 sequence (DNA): TGTGCCAGCAGCTATGGCGGCGGGAGCGGGGTCAAAAACATTCAGTACTTC. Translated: CASSYGGGSGVKNIQYF.